The clone carrying this TCR beta chain was counted ten times or more. This entry comes from a study of Graves' ophthalmopathy and Graves' hyperthyroidism. As the template, RNA transcripts were used to amplify TCR beta CDR3 regions. A first-round RT-PCR used HTBI primers, followed by a second-round multiplex PCR. In TCRdb, the multiplex PCR reads were re-called with MiXCR into one record per CDR3 protein. The profile covers over a million distinct CDR3 sequences, with 35% to 40% appearing a single time and over 8.5% taken by the ten largest. Orbital computed tomography and thyroid ultrasound, along with TRAb, serum thyroxine and clinical symptoms, underpinned diagnosis. The V end lost 0 bases, the J end lost 0 bases, and 12 bases lay between the germline ends. Germline V gene lookup returns CDR1 SGHDT and CDR2 YYEEEE. CDR3 length equals 16 residues.

The sequence was obtained from an adult man with Graves' hyperthyroidism. Sequencing used peripheral blood or thyroid tissue (not recorded which). The V and J genes are TRBV5-6 and TRBJ1-1; D remains unclear. The CDR3 here is CASSLGGGWLNTEAFF. CDR3 DNA: TGTGCCAGCAGCTTGGGGGGAGGTTGGCTGAACACTGAAGCTTTCTTT.